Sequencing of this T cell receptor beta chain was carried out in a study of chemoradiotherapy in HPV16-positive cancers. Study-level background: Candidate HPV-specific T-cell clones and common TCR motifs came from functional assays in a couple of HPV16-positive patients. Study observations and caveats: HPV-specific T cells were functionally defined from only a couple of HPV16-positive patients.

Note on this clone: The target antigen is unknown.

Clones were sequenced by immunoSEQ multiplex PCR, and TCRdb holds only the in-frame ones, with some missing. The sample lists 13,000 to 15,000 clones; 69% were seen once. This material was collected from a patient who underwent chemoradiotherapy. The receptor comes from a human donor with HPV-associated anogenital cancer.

In DNA form, the CDR3 reads TGTGCCAGTTCCACAGGGGGCGGGCAGCCCCAGCATTTT. It encodes CASSTGGGQPQHF. The V gene is TRBV6-5, the J gene TRBJ1-5; 9 bases align to TRBD1. The CDR3 length is 13 residues. Looked up from germline, CDR1 is MNHEY and CDR2 is SVGAGI. J gave up 7 bases and V 9 bases, and 7 bases lay outside the gene matches.